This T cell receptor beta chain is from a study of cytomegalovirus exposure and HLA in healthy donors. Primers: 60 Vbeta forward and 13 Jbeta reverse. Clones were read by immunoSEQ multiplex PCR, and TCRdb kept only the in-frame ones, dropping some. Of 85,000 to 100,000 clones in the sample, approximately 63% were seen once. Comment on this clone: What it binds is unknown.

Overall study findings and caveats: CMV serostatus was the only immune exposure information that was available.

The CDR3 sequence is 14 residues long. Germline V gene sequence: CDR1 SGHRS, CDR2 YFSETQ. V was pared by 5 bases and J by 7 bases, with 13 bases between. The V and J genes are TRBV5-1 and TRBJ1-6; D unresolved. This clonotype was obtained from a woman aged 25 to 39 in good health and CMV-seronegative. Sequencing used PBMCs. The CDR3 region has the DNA TGCGCCAGCAGTCCGAGCGGCGGCAATTCACCCCTCCACTTT. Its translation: CASSPSGGNSPLHF.